This TCR beta chain was identified during a study of control samples from healthy donors and cancer patients. Produced via immunoSEQ multiplex PCR; TCRdb's table is partial and in-frame only. Of about 53,000 clones listed, roughly 87% are singletons. The CDR3 runs to 13 residues. CDR1 and CDR2 (germline): SGHKS, YYEKEE (reference sequence). With 4 bases removed from V and 9 bases from J, the gap between germline ends came to 16 bases. The clonotype comes from a man aged 55 to 70 with head and neck cancer. The sample was PBMCs. The rearrangement uses TRBV5-5 and TRBJ1-1; D is possibly TRBD1 (5 bases). The CDR3 nucleotides are TGTGCCAGCAGCCCCGAGAGGGGTCGTCAAGCTTTCTTT. It encodes CASSPERGRQAFF.